In this sample, the clone carrying this T cell receptor beta chain turned up many times. CDR1 SGHAT and CDR2 FQNNGV come from the germline V gene. The CDR3 has 15 amino acids. Between the trimmed V and J ends, which lost 1 base and 0 bases, there was a span of 9 bases. TCR alpha and beta CDR3 regions were amplified from RNA using iRepertoire nested multiplex PCR. TCRdb called the multiplex PCR reads again in MiXCR, with one record for every CDR3 protein. The data hold around 99,000 distinct CDR3 sequences, with 25% observed a single time. The sample comes from a study of glioma-infiltrating T cells. Source material: glioma tissue, nonneoplastic brain tissue, or PBMCs (not recorded which). The chain is built from TRBV11-2 and TRBJ1-1; D is undetermined. The TCR was taken from a human donor with low-grade glioma or glioblastoma, undergoing nonglioma brain surgery, or in good health (not recorded which). CDR3 loop: CASSLVNSMNTEAFF. The CDR3 DNA sequence: TGTGCCAGCAGCTTAGTTAACAGCATGAACACTGAAGCTTTCTTT.